The 8 T cell receptor beta chains presented below share a single source sample, sequenced in a study of T cell responses to AZD1222 COVID-19 vaccine. TCRdb's copy holds only in-frame clones and misses some; the assay was immunoSEQ multiplex PCR. The data show about 100,000 clones, 92% seen once. The sample here was peripheral blood, taken on day 0 of AZD1222 vaccination. These TCRs come from an adult in good health.

The rearrangement links TRBV9 to TRBJ2-7, with a tentative D call TRBD2 (6 bases). Per the germline V gene, CDR1 is SGDLS and CDR2 is YYNGEE. V shed 0 bases and J shed 3 bases, with 7 bases lying between them. The CDR3 extends over 13 amino acids. CDR3 sequence (DNA): TGTGCCAGCAGCGTAGGCGGGGACTACGAGCAGTACTTC. Protein sequence: CASSVGGDYEQYF. Combining the CDR3 with reference TRBV9 and TRBJ2-7 gives the whole variable domain DSGVTQTPKHLITATGQRVTLRCSPRSGDLSVYWYQQSLDQGLQFLIQYYNGEERAKGNILERFSAQQFPDLHSELNLSSLELGDSALYFCASSVGGDYEQYFGPGTRLTVT.

The J gene is TRBJ2-3, the V gene TRBV28, with 8 bases identical to TRBD1. Germline assignment: CDR1 MDHEN and CDR2 SYDVKM. Unmatched junction bases numbered 5, after V lost 2 bases and J lost 7 bases. The CDR3 extends over 14 amino acids. This chain's CDR3 is CASSLVDRVYTQYF. In nucleotides, the CDR3 is TGTGCCAGCAGTTTAGTGGACAGGGTGTATACGCAGTATTTT.

The chain links TRBV15 to TRBJ1-5; weak D call: TRBD1 (6 bases). The ends were cut back, 4 bases at V and 2 bases at J, with 12 bases in the middle. Germline V CDR1 and CDR2: LNHNV, YYDKDF (reference sequence). The CDR3 is made up of 15 amino acids. DNA for the CDR3: TGTGCCACCAGCATTCGGACAGCCCGCAATCAGCCCCAGCATTTT. This translates into CATSIRTARNQPQHF. The full variable domain, in which reference TRBV15 and TRBJ1-5 provide the parts outside the CDR3, is DAMVIQNPRYQVTQFGKPVTLSCSQTLNHNVMYWYQQKSSQAPKLLFHYYDKDFNNEADTPDNFQSRRPNTSFCFLDIRSPGLGDTAMYLCATSIRTARNQPQHFGDGTRLSIL.

The chain couples TRBV4-3 to TRBJ2-3, with 8 bases fitting TRBD2. The CDR3 totals 15 residues. Trimming took 6 bases from V and 6 from J; bases not matched to a gene: 11. Per the germline V gene, CDR1 is LGHNA and CDR2 is YSLEER. In DNA, the CDR3 is TGCGCCAGCAGTCCCTTAGCGGGGCCAGGGGATACGCAGTATTTT. It translates to CASSPLAGPGDTQYF.

The V gene is TRBV11-3, the J gene TRBJ1-4, with D unresolved. V dropped 5 bases and J dropped 0 bases, with 19 bases sitting between them. The CDR3 spans 18 residues. Germline CDR1 and CDR2: SGHNT and YENEEA. As DNA, the CDR3 is TGTGCCAGCAGCCCCCATGGAGGCCCTGTTGCAACTAATGAAAAACTGTTTTTT. This encodes CASSPHGGPVATNEKLFF.

The chain combines TRBV27 with TRBJ1-2, with D perhaps matching TRBD1 (5 bases). Germline V gives CDR1 MNHEY, CDR2 SMNVEV (reference sequence). Trimming stripped 2 bases from V and 4 bases from J, with 11 bases between. The CDR3 covers 14 residues. CDR3 nucleotide sequence: TGTGCCAGCAGTTTAGCCGGGACTGCCTATGGCTACACCTTC. It encodes CASSLAGTAYGYTF.

The chain uses TRBV24-1 and TRBJ2-5; TRBD1 might be the D (6 bases). The germline V and J ends were trimmed by 5 bases and 5 bases, with 14 bases remaining between them. This CDR3 has 14 residues. Looked up from germline, CDR1 is KGHDR and CDR2 is SFDVKD. The CDR3 bases are TGTGCCACCAGTGGTCCAAGGGGGAGTGAGACCCAGTACTTC. This gives the protein CATSGPRGSETQYF.

J is TRBJ2-3 and V is TRBV7-3, with no clear D. Trimming took off 6 bases at V and 5 bases at J, with 12 bases between the two ends. Germline CDR1 reads SGHTA; CDR2 reads FQGTGA. The CDR3 extends over 13 amino acids. The CDR3 nucleotides read TGTGCCAGCAGTGATTGGGCTAAAGATACGCAGTATTTT. The encoded protein is CASSDWAKDTQYF.